This entry lists 7 T cell receptor beta chains sequenced from one sample in a study of shared clonotypes between healthy human individuals. This table comes from immunoSEQ multiplex PCR, and its TCRdb copy is limited to in-frame clones, with some not included. The data show roughly 1,000,000 clones, 78% seen once. The sequencing input was memory CD4+ T cells from PBMCs. Subset meaning: CD45RA-negative fraction. The receptor set was obtained from a man aged 18 to 30 in good health. Some clones in this sample may be carry-over from other donors' samples.

The CDR3 spells CAGGTGAYNEQFF. CDR3 nucleotide sequence: TGTGCCGGGGGGACAGGGGCCTACAATGAGCAGTTCTTC. The rearrangement uses TRBV10-3 and TRBJ2-1; 10 nucleotides agree with TRBD1. The ends lost 11 bases at V and 2 bases at J; junction bases unmatched: 3. The CDR3 is 13 residues long. CDR1 ENHRY and CDR2 SYGVKD come from the germline V gene.

The chain links TRBV5-5 to TRBJ2-3; D remains unclear. The CDR3 has 11 residues. V lost 2 bases, J lost 5 bases, and 3 bases lay in between. Germline V gene lookup returns CDR1 SGHKS and CDR2 YYEKEE (reference sequence). This CDR3 reads CASSLLDTQYF. The CDR3 DNA reads TGTGCCAGCAGCTTATTAGATACGCAGTATTTT.

This sequence joins TRBV5-4 and TRBJ2-7; TRBD1 matches at 7 bases. Trimming took 4 bases from V and 2 from J; bases not matched to a gene: 9. CDR3 length: 15 amino acids. Germline V gives CDR1 SGHNT, CDR2 YYREEE (reference sequence). This CDR3 is CASSKYRQGAYEQYF. The CDR3 DNA reads as TGTGCCAGCAGCAAGTACCGGCAGGGGGCCTACGAGCAGTACTTC.

This clone has only one observation. The chain combines TRBV11-1 with TRBJ1-1; 7 positions match TRBD1. This CDR3 has 14 residues. V lost 5 bases to trimming and J lost 0 bases; unmatched junction nucleotides: 3. The germline CDR1 and CDR2 sequences are SGHAT and FQDESV (reference sequence). CDR3 nucleotide sequence: TGTGCCAGCAGCCTAGGGACAGTGAACACTGAAGCTTTCTTT. Translating it yields CASSLGTVNTEAFF.

The table lists this clone with a few counts. The gene calls are TRBV6-6 and TRBJ1-1, with no clear D. Germline CDR1 and CDR2: MNHNY and SVGAGI (reference sequence). V was clipped by 8 bases and J by 0 bases, with 16 bases between them. This CDR3 is built from 15 residues. In DNA, the CDR3 is TGTGCCAGCCTCCATCGGAGGTCCTTGAACACTGAAGCTTTCTTT. Its translation is CASLHRRSLNTEAFF.

This clone occurred a few times. DNA of the CDR3: TGTGCCAGCGGTGTCAGCCTAGCGGGAGTGCAGTTCTTC. Its translation is CASGVSLAGVQFF. The V call is TRBV6-5, the J call TRBJ2-1, with TRBD2 matching over 10 bases. The CDR3 length is 13 residues. V was pared by 8 bases and J by 12 bases, with 10 bases of the junction left unmatched. The germline V gene has CDR1 MNHEY and CDR2 SVGAGI.

The gene calls are TRBV9 and TRBJ2-1, with TRBD2 matching 11 bases. V lost 0 bases, J lost 8 bases, and 4 bases stayed unmatched. The CDR3 loop spans 15 amino acids. Germline CDR1 is SGDLS and CDR2 is YYNGEE. As DNA, the CDR3 is TGTGCCAGCAGCGTAGAGACTAGCGGGATACATGAGCAGTTCTTC. Protein product: CASSVETSGIHEQFF.